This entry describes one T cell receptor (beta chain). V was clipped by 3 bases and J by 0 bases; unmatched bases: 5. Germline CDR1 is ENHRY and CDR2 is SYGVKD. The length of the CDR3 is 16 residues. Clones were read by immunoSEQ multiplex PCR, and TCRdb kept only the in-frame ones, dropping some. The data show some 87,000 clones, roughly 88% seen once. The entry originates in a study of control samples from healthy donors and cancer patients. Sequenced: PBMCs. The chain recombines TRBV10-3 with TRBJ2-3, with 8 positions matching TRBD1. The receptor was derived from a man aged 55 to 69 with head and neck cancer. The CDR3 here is CAISDPDRASTDTQYF. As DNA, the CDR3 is TGTGCCATCAGTGATCCGGACAGGGCGAGCACAGATACGCAGTATTTT.